This T cell receptor beta chain emerged from a study of cytomegalovirus exposure and HLA in healthy donors. Across the whole study: In a later analysis, the roughly 130 validation repertoires were reported to have used the same platform as the roughly 610 first-cohort repertoires.

As to this clone: The target antigen is unknown.

Libraries were prepared by immunoSEQ multiplex PCR; TCRdb keeps only in-frame clonotypes and omits some of them. The sample has 170,000 or so clones, around 81% seen once. V was pared by 1 base and J by 0 bases, with 10 bases between. Germline CDR1 MDHEN, CDR2 SYDVKM. The CDR3 contains 15 residues. Study results and limitations: According to reports, the classifier identified cytomegalovirus status with high specificity and sensitivity. The study labeled 150 to 200 TCR beta chains cytomegalovirus-associated.

Source material: PBMCs. The genes are TRBV28 and TRBJ2-7; D remains unclear. The source is a woman aged 18-29 years in good health and CMV-seropositive. CDR3 DNA: TGTGCCAGCAGTTTATCGAACTTCCCCTCCTACGAGCAGTACTTC. Its protein product is CASSLSNFPSYEQYF.